This TCR beta chain was found in a study of T cells after yellow fever vaccination. Turning to the study itself: Preparing low-cell-number fractions relied on SMART-Seq v4 Ultra Low Input. Whole-study results and caveats: The secondary response was weaker but peaked faster, day 5 versus 15.

Template-switching 5'RACE yielded the TCR cDNA; a universal primer site and UMIs were added in the process. TCRdb reprocessed the 5' RACE reads with MiXCR, giving one entry per CDR3 protein. The sample lists 250,000 to 300,000 distinct CDR3 sequences, approximately 13% occurring once. A note on this clonotype: The antigen remains unidentified.

This sequence originates from a young man who received the YFV17D yellow fever vaccine. The sequencing used CD4+ T cells sorted from PBMCs, collected 45 days after the yellow fever booster vaccination.

The CDR3 DNA is TGTGCCAGCAGCCAAGGGAGCAAAACTAACCCCACCGGGGAGCTGTTTTTT. It encodes CASSQGSKTNPTGELFF. The rearrangement links TRBV3-1 to TRBJ2-2, with no clear D. In germline, CDR1 is LGHDT, CDR2 YNNKEL (reference sequence). This CDR3 has 17 amino acids. Trimming cost V 1 base and J 4 bases, with 16 bases left between them.